This is a list of T cell receptor beta chains from one sample in a study of cytomegalovirus exposure and HLA in healthy donors. The data were produced by immunoSEQ multiplex PCR, yet TCRdb's version contains in-frame clones alone and is incomplete. The data contain about 98,000 clones, about 81% of them seen just once; the ten biggest clones take up approximately 10%. Sequences were obtained from PBMCs. Every receptor here comes from a man between 18 and 29 years old in good health and CMV-seropositive. Each CDR3 is given with its conserved first and last residue. Each record gives: D gene, J gene, V gene, clone size, CDR3 protein, CDR3 DNA. The D gene is left open where the match is weak. Not all rows give a size; the values are once, few, many and, for expanded clones, a class.

d_gene: -
j_gene: TRBJ2-2
v_gene: TRBV9
abundance: -
CDR3aa: CASSVPGRGPNTGELFF
CDR3nt: TGTGCCAGCAGCGTCCCCGGCAGGGGTCCGAACACCGGGGAGCTGTTTTTT

d_gene: -
j_gene: TRBJ2-4
v_gene: TRBV28
abundance: -
CDR3aa: CASRPRGRAKNIQYF
CDR3nt: TGTGCCAGCAGGCCCCGGGGGAGGGCCAAAAACATTCAGTACTTC

d_gene: -
j_gene: TRBJ1-6
v_gene: TRBV30
abundance: -
CDR3aa: CAWSVARNSPLPF
CDR3nt: TGTGCCTGGAGTGTAGCGAGGAATTCACCCCTCCCCTTT

d_gene: -
j_gene: TRBJ1-4
v_gene: TRBV28
abundance: -
CDR3aa: CASSLSSGQRRKLFF
CDR3nt: TGTGCCAGCAGTTTATCCTCCGGACAGAGACGAAAACTGTTTTTT

d_gene: -
j_gene: TRBJ1-4
v_gene: TRBV5-1
abundance: -
CDR3aa: CASSLNLRRTNEKLFF
CDR3nt: TGCGCCAGCAGCTTAAACCTCAGAAGAACTAATGAAAAACTGTTTTTT

d_gene: -
j_gene: TRBJ1-6
v_gene: TRBV2
abundance: few
CDR3aa: CASSVTDEISPLHF
CDR3nt: TGTGCCAGCAGTGTAACAGATGAGATTTCACCCCTCCACTTT

d_gene: -
j_gene: TRBJ1-5
v_gene: TRBV6-1
abundance: -
CDR3aa: CASRGAPNQHF
CDR3nt: TGTGCCAGCAGGGGCGCTCCCAACCAGCATTTT

d_gene: TRBD2
j_gene: TRBJ2-7
v_gene: TRBV15
abundance: -
CDR3aa: CATSRVTGLAGYEQYF
CDR3nt: TGTGCCACCAGCAGAGTAACGGGACTAGCGGGTTACGAGCAGTACTTC

d_gene: TRBD2
j_gene: TRBJ2-5
v_gene: TRBV2
abundance: few
CDR3aa: CASSERPSGGEYQETQYF
CDR3nt: TGTGCCAGCAGTGAAAGGCCTAGCGGGGGGGAATACCAAGAGACCCAGTACTTC

d_gene: -
j_gene: TRBJ2-2
v_gene: TRBV9
abundance: -
CDR3aa: CASRIGQTPGELFF
CDR3nt: TGTGCCAGCAGGATAGGACAAACACCCGGGGAGCTGTTTTTT

d_gene: -
j_gene: TRBJ1-5
v_gene: TRBV5-4
abundance: -
CDR3aa: CASSLIGANQPQHF
CDR3nt: TGTGCCAGCAGCTTGATAGGGGCCAATCAGCCCCAGCATTTT

d_gene: -
j_gene: TRBJ1-3
v_gene: TRBV23-1
abundance: few
CDR3aa: CASSQSGRSSGNTIYF
CDR3nt: TGCGCCAGCAGTCAATCAGGGAGGTCCTCTGGAAACACCATATATTTT

d_gene: TRBD1
j_gene: TRBJ2-2
v_gene: TRBV19
abundance: -
CDR3aa: CASNVGTGAYKAGELFF
CDR3nt: TGTGCCAGTAATGTAGGGACAGGGGCCTATAAGGCCGGGGAGCTGTTTTTT

d_gene: TRBD2
j_gene: TRBJ2-5
v_gene: TRBV29-1
abundance: -
CDR3aa: CSVPGLDEQTQYF
CDR3nt: TGCAGCGTCCCGGGACTAGATGAGCAGACCCAGTACTTC

d_gene: -
j_gene: TRBJ2-7
v_gene: TRBV7-9
abundance: -
CDR3aa: CASSDTGSSYEQYF
CDR3nt: TGTGCCAGCAGCGACACCGGCAGTTCCTACGAGCAGTACTTC

d_gene: -
j_gene: TRBJ1-6
v_gene: TRBV5-1
abundance: -
CDR3aa: CASSFQDRPNSPLHF
CDR3nt: TGCGCCAGCAGCTTCCAAGACAGGCCGAATTCACCCCTCCACTTT

d_gene: TRBD1
j_gene: TRBJ2-5
v_gene: TRBV2
abundance: once
CDR3aa: CASRPGQGIRETQYF
CDR3nt: TGTGCCAGCAGACCGGGACAGGGAATCCGAGAGACCCAGTACTTC

d_gene: -
j_gene: TRBJ1-1
v_gene: TRBV5-1
abundance: -
CDR3aa: CASSLAGAYTEAFF
CDR3nt: TGCGCCAGCAGCTTGGCCGGAGCCTACACTGAAGCTTTCTTT

d_gene: TRBD2
j_gene: TRBJ2-3
v_gene: TRBV25-1
abundance: few
CDR3aa: CASSDPRTSDTDTQYF
CDR3nt: TGTGCCAGCAGTGATCCGAGGACTAGCGACACAGATACGCAGTATTTT

d_gene: TRBD1
j_gene: TRBJ2-7
v_gene: TRBV9
abundance: -
CDR3aa: CASSVRDSSYEQYF
CDR3nt: TGTGCCAGCAGCGTTCGGGACAGTTCTTACGAGCAGTACTTC

d_gene: -
j_gene: TRBJ2-3
v_gene: TRBV9
abundance: -
CDR3aa: CASSDSKAQYF
CDR3nt: TGTGCCAGCAGCGATAGCAAGGCGCAGTATTTT

d_gene: TRBD1
j_gene: TRBJ1-6
v_gene: TRBV25-1
abundance: -
CDR3aa: CASSDRDRGFNSPLHF
CDR3nt: TGTGCCAGCAGTGACCGGGACAGGGGTTTCAATTCACCCCTCCACTTT

d_gene: -
j_gene: TRBJ2-5
v_gene: TRBV7-5
abundance: -
CDR3aa: CVRSLRQGQTQYF
CDR3nt: TGTGTCAGAAGCTTACGACAGGGGCAGACCCAGTACTTC

d_gene: TRBD1
j_gene: TRBJ1-4
v_gene: TRBV5-1
abundance: few
CDR3aa: CASSYDPGQGNEKLFF
CDR3nt: TGCGCCAGCAGCTACGACCCGGGACAGGGGAATGAAAAACTGTTTTTT

d_gene: -
j_gene: TRBJ2-2
v_gene: TRBV14
abundance: few
CDR3aa: CASSHKRTGELFF
CDR3nt: TGTGCCAGCAGCCACAAGAGAACCGGGGAGCTGTTTTTT

d_gene: TRBD1
j_gene: TRBJ2-5
v_gene: TRBV28
abundance: -
CDR3aa: CASSRVQGAVETQYF
CDR3nt: TGTGCCAGCAGTAGGGTACAGGGGGCCGTGGAGACCCAGTACTTC

d_gene: TRBD1
j_gene: TRBJ1-2
v_gene: TRBV29-1
abundance: -
CDR3aa: CSVGTGVNYGYTF
CDR3nt: TGCAGCGTTGGGACAGGGGTTAACTATGGCTACACCTTC

d_gene: -
j_gene: TRBJ1-6
v_gene: TRBV19
abundance: -
CDR3aa: CASSIFWTDNNSPLHF
CDR3nt: TGTGCCAGTAGTATATTTTGGACGGACAATAATTCACCCCTCCACTTT

d_gene: TRBD1
j_gene: TRBJ1-2
v_gene: TRBV4-1
abundance: once
CDR3aa: CASSPDDREPGGYTF
CDR3nt: TGCGCCAGCAGCCCGGATGACAGGGAACCGGGTGGCTACACCTTC

d_gene: TRBD2
j_gene: TRBJ2-5
v_gene: TRBV27
abundance: few
CDR3aa: CASSFSGGGSRETQYF
CDR3nt: TGTGCCAGCAGTTTTTCTGGCGGGGGGTCCCGGGAGACCCAGTACTTC

d_gene: TRBD2
j_gene: TRBJ2-1
v_gene: TRBV6-6
abundance: -
CDR3aa: CASSRSGGAEFGEQFF
CDR3nt: TGTGCCAGCAGTCGAAGCGGGGGGGCGGAATTCGGTGAGCAGTTCTTC

d_gene: -
j_gene: TRBJ2-3
v_gene: TRBV9
abundance: -
CDR3aa: CASSGTSGTQKHSTDTQYF
CDR3nt: TGTGCCAGCAGCGGAACCTCCGGGACACAAAAACATAGCACAGATACGCAGTATTTT

d_gene: -
j_gene: TRBJ2-7
v_gene: TRBV19
abundance: -
CDR3aa: CASSKGNYEQYF
CDR3nt: TGTGCCAGTAGTAAGGGGAACTACGAGCAGTACTTC

d_gene: -
j_gene: TRBJ2-3
v_gene: TRBV4-2
abundance: -
CDR3aa: CASSQDLLVAPDTQYF
CDR3nt: TGTGCCAGCAGCCAAGATCTTCTAGTGGCCCCAGATACGCAGTATTTT

d_gene: -
j_gene: TRBJ1-2
v_gene: TRBV2
abundance: -
CDR3aa: CASMGIRGGENYGYTF
CDR3nt: TGTGCCAGCATGGGAATAAGGGGCGGGGAAAACTATGGCTACACCTTC

d_gene: -
j_gene: TRBJ2-5
v_gene: TRBV28
abundance: -
CDR3aa: CASSFSDLETQYF
CDR3nt: TGTGCCAGCAGTTTTTCGGACTTAGAGACCCAGTACTTC

d_gene: TRBD2
j_gene: TRBJ2-7
v_gene: TRBV4-2
abundance: -
CDR3aa: CASSQAGGAYEQYF
CDR3nt: TGTGCCAGCAGCCAAGCCGGGGGGGCCTACGAGCAGTACTTC

d_gene: -
j_gene: TRBJ1-4
v_gene: TRBV6-1
abundance: few
CDR3aa: CASSPGAANEKLFF
CDR3nt: TGTGCCAGCAGCCCAGGGGCAGCTAATGAAAAACTGTTTTTT

d_gene: TRBD2
j_gene: TRBJ2-7
v_gene: TRBV7-6
abundance: -
CDR3aa: CASSAGTSRAEQYF
CDR3nt: TGTGCCAGCAGCGCCGGGACTAGCAGGGCCGAGCAGTACTTC

d_gene: -
j_gene: TRBJ2-2
v_gene: TRBV6-4
abundance: -
CDR3aa: CASSVGSSSTGELFF
CDR3nt: TGTGCCAGCAGTGTTGGGAGTTCTAGCACCGGGGAGCTGTTTTTT

d_gene: -
j_gene: TRBJ1-6
v_gene: TRBV7-9
abundance: -
CDR3aa: CASSPTDRGYNSPLHF
CDR3nt: TGTGCCAGCAGCCCTACCGACAGAGGTTATAATTCACCCCTCCACTTT

d_gene: -
j_gene: TRBJ2-3
v_gene: TRBV27
abundance: -
CDR3aa: CASSLWARWTDTQYF
CDR3nt: TGTGCCAGCAGTTTATGGGCCAGGTGGACAGATACGCAGTATTTT

d_gene: TRBD2
j_gene: TRBJ2-3
v_gene: TRBV6-1
abundance: -
CDR3aa: CASSESGGAVDTQYF
CDR3nt: TGTGCCAGCAGTGAAAGCGGGGGGGCCGTAGATACGCAGTATTTT

d_gene: TRBD1
j_gene: TRBJ2-7
v_gene: TRBV6-5
abundance: -
CDR3aa: CASTPEWTGTYEQYF
CDR3nt: TGTGCCAGCACCCCAGAATGGACAGGGACCTACGAGCAGTACTTC

d_gene: -
j_gene: TRBJ1-1
v_gene: TRBV18
abundance: -
CDR3aa: CASSPPGDTEAFF
CDR3nt: TGTGCCAGCTCACCACCAGGGGATACTGAAGCTTTCTTT

d_gene: TRBD1
j_gene: TRBJ1-1
v_gene: TRBV15
abundance: -
CDR3aa: CATSRDWTGWPTEAFF
CDR3nt: TGTGCCACCAGCAGAGACTGGACAGGGTGGCCCACTGAAGCTTTCTTT

d_gene: TRBD2
j_gene: TRBJ2-2
v_gene: TRBV6-5
abundance: -
CDR3aa: CASSYSILAGAGELFF
CDR3nt: TGTGCCAGCAGTTACTCGATACTAGCGGGGGCCGGGGAGCTGTTTTTT